This record covers a single TCR beta chain. Original methodology: Reference gene primer amplification gave nucleated cell count estimates. Method: immunoSEQ multiplex PCR; TCRdb's copy keeps in-frame clones and lacks some. Clone size and V and J calls were adopted from that table, with D and trimming inferred from the DNA. There are 68,000 or so clones in the sample; 70% to 90% occur only once, and less than 3% lies in the top ten. Germline V CDR1 and CDR2: MRHNA, SNTAGT. Trimming took 2 bases from V and 10 from J, leaving 9 bases between them. There are 13 residues in the CDR3. This entry comes from a study of blood T cell repertoires in COVID-19.

The sequenced sample was peripheral blood. The V call is TRBV6-4, the J call TRBJ1-6; no clear D. This sequence originates from a man between 65 and 85 years old with active or convalescent COVID-19. The CDR3 DNA is TGTGCCAGCAGTGACAGGGAGGACTCACCCCTCCACTTT. Translation gives CASSDREDSPLHF.